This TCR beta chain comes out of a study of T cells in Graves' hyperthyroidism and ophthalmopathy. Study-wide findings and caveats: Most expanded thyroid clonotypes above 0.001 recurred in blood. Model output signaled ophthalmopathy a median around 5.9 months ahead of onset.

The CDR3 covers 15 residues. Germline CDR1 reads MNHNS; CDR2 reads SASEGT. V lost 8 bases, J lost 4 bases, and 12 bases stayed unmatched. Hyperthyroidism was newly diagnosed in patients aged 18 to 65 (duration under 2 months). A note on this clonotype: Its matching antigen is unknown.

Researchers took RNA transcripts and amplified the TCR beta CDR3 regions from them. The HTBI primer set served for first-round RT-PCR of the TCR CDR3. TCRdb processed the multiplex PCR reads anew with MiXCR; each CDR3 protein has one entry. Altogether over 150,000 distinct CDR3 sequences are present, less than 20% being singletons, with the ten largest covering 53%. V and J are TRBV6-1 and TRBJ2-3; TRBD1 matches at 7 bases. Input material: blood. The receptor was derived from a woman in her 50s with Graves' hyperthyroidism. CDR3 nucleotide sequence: TGTGCCAGCCGGGATAGGGCAGGGGGAGCAGATACGCAGTATTTT. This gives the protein CASRDRAGGADTQYF.